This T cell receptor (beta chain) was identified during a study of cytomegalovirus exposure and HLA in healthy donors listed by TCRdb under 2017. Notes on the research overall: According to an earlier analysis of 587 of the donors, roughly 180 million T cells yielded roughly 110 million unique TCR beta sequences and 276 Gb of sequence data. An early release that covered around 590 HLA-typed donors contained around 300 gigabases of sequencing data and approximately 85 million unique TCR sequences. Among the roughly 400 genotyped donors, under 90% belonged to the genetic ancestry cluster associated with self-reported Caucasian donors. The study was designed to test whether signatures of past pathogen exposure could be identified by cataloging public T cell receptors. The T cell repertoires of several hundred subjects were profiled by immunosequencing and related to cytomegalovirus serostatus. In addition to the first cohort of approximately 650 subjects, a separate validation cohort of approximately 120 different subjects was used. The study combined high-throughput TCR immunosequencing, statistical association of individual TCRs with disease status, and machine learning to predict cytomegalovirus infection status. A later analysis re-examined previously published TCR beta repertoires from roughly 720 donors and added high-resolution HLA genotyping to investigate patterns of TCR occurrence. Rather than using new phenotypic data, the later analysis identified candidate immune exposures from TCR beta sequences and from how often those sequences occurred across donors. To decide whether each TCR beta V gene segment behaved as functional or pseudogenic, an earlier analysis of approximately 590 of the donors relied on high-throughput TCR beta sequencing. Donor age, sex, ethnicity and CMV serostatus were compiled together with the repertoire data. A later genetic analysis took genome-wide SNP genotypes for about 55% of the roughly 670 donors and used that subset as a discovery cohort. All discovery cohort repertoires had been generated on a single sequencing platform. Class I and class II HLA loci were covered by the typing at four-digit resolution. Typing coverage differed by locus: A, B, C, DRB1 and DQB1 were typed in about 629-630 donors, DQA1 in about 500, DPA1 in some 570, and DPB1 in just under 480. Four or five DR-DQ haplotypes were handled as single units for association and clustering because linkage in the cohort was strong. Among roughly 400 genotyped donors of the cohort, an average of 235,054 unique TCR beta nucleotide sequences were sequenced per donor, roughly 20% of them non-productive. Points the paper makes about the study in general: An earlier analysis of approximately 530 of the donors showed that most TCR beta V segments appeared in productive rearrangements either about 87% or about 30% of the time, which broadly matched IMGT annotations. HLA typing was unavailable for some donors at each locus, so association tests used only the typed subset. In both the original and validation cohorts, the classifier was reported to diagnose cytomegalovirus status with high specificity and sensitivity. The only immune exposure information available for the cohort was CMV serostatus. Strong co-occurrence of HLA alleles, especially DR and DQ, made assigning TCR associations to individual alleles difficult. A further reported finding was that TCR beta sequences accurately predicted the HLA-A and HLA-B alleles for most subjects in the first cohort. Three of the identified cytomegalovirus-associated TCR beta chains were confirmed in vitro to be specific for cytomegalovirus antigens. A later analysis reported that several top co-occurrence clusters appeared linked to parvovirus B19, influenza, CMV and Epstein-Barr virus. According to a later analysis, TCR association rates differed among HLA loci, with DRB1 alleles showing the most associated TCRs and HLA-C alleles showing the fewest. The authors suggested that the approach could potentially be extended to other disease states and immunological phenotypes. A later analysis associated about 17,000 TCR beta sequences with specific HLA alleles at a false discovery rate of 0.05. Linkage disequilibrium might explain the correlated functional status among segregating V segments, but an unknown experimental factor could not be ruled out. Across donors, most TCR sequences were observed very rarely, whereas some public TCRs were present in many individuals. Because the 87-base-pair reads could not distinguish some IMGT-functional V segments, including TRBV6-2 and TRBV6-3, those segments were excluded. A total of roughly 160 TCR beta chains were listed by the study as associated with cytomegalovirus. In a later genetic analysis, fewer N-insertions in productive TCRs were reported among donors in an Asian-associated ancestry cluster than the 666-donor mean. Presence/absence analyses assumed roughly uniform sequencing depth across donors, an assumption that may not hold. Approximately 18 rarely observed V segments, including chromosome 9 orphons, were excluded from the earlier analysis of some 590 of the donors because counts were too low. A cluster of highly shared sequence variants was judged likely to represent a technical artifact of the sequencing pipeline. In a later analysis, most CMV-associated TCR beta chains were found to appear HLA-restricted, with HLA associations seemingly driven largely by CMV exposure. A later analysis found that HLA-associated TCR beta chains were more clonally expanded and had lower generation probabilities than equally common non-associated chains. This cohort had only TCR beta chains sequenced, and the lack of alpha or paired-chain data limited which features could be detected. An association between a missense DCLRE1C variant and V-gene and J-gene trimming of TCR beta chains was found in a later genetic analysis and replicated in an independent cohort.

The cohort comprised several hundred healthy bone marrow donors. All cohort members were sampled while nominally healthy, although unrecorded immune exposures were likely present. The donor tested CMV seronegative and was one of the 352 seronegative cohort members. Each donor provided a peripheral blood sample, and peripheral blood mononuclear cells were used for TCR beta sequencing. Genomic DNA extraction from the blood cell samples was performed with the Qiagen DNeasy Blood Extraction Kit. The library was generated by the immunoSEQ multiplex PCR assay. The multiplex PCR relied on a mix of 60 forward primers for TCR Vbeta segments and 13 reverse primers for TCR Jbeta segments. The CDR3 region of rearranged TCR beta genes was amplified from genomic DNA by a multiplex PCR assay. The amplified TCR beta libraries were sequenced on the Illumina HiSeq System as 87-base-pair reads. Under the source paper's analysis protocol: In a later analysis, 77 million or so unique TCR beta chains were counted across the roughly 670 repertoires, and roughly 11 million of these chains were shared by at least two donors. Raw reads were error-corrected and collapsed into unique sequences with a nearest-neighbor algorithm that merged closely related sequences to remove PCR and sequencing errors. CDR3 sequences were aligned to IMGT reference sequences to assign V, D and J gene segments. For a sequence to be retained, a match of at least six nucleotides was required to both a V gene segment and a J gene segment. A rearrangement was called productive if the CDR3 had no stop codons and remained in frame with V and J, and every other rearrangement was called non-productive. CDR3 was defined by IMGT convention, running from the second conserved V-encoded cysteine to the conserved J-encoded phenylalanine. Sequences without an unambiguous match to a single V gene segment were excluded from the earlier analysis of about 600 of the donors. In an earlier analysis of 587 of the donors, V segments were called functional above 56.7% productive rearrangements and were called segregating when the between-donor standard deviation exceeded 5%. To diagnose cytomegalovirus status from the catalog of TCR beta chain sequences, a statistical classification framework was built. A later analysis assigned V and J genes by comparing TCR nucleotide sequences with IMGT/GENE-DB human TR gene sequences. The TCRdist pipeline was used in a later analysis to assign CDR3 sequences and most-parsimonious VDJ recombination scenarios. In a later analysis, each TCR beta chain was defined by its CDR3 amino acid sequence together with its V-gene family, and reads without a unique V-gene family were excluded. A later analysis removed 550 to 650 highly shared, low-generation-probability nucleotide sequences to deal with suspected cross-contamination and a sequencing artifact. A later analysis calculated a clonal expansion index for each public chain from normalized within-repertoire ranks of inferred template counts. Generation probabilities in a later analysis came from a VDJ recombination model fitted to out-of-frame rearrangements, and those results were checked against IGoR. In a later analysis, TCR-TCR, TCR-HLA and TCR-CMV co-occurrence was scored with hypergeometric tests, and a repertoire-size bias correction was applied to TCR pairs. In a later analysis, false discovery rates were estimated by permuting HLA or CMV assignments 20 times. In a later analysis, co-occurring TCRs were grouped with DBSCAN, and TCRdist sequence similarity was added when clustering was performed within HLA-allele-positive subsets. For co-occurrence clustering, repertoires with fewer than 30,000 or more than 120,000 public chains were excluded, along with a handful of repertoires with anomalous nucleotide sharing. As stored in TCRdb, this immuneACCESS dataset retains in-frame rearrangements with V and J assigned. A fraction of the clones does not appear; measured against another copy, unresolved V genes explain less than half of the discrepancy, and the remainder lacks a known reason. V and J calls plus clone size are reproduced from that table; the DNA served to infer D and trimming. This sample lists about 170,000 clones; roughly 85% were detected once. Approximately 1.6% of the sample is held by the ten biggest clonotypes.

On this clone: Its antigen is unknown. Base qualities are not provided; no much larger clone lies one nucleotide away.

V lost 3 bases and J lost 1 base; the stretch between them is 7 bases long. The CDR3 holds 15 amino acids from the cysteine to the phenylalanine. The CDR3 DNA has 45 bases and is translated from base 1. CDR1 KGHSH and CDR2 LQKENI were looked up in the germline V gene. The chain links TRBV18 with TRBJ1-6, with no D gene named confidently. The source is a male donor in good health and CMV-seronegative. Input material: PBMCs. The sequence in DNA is TGTGCCAGCTCACCCGGGGTTTCCTATAATTCACCCCTCCACTTT. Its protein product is CASSPGVSYNSPLHF.